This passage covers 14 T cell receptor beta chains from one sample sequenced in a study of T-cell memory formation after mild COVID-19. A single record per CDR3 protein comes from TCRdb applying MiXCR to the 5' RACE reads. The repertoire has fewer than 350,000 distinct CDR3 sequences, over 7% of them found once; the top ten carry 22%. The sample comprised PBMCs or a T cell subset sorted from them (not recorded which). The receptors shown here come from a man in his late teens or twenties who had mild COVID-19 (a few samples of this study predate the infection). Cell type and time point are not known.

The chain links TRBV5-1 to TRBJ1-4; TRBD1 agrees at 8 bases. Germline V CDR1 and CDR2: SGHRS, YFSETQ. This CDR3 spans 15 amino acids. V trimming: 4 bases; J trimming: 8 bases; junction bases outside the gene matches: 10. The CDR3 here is CASSTGQGIYEKLFF. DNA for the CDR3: TGCGCCAGCAGCACCGGACAGGGCATATACGAAAAACTGTTTTTT.

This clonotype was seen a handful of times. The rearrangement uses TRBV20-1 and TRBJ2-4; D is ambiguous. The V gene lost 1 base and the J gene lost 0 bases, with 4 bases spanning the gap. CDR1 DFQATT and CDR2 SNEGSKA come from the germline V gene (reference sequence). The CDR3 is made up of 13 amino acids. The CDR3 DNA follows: TGCAGTGCTAGAGTTCTAGCCAAAAACATTCAGTACTTC. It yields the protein CSARVLAKNIQYF.

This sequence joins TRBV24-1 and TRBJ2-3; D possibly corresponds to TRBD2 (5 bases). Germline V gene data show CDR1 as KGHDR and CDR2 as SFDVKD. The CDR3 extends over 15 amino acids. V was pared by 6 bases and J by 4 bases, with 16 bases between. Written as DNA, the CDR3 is TGTGCCACCAGTTGGTCCGGCGGAGGAGCAGATACGCAGTATTTT. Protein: CATSWSGGGADTQYF.

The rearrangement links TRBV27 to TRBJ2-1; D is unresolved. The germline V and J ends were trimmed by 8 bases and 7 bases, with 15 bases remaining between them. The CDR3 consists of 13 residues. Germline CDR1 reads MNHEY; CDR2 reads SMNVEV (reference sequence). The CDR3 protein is CASGPGVRNEQFF. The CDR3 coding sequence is TGTGCCAGCGGTCCCGGCGTTCGGAATGAGCAGTTCTTC.

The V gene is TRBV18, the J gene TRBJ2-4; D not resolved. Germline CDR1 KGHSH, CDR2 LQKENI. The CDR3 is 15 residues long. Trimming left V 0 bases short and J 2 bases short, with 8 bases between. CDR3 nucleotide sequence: TGTGCCAGCTCACCACCCTCGGAAACCAAAAACATTCAGTACTTC. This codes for CASSPPSETKNIQYF.

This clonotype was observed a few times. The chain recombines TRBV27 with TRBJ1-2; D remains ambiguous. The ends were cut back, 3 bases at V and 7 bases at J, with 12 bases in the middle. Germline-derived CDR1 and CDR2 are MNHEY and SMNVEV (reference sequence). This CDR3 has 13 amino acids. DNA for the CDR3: TGTGCCAGCAGTTTGCAGCCTTTGGGTGGCTACACCTTC. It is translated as CASSLQPLGGYTF.

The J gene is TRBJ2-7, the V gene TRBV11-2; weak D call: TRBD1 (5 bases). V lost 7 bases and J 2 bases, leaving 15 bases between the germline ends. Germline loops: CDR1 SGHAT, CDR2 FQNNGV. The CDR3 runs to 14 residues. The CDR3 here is CASKPGAGAYEQYF. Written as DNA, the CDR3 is TGTGCCAGCAAGCCTGGGGCTGGGGCCTACGAGCAGTACTTC.

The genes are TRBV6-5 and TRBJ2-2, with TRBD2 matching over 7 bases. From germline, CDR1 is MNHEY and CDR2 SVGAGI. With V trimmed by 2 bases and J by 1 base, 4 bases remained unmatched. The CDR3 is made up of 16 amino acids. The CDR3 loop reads CASSYVPGGNTGELFF. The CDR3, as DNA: TGTGCCAGCAGTTACGTCCCGGGGGGGAACACCGGGGAGCTGTTTTTT.

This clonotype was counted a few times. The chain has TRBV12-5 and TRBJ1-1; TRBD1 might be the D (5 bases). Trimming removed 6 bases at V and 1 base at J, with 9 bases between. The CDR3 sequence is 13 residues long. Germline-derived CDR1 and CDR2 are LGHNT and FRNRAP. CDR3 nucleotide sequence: TGTGCTAGTGGCCCTACAGGGAACACTGAAGCTTTCTTT. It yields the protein CASGPTGNTEAFF.

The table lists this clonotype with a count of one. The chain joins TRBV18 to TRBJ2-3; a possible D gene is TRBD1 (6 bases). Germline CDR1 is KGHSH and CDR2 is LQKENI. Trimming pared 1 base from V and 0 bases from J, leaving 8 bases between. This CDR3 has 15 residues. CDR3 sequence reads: CASSPRQASTDTQYF. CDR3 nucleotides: TGTGCCAGCTCACCACGACAGGCTAGCACAGATACGCAGTATTTT.

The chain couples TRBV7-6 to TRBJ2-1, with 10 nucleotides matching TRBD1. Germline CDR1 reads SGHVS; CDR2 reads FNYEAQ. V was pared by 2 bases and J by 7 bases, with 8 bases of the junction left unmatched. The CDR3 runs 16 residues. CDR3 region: CASSLKTGGLTNEQFF. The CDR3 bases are TGTGCCAGCAGCTTAAAGACAGGGGGCCTTACAAATGAGCAGTTCTTC.

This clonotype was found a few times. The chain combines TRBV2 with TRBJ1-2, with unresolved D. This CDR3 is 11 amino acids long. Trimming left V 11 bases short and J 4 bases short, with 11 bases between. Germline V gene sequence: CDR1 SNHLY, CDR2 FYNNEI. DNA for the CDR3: TGTGCCGATAGAAACCTCTATGGCTACACCTTC. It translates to CADRNLYGYTF.

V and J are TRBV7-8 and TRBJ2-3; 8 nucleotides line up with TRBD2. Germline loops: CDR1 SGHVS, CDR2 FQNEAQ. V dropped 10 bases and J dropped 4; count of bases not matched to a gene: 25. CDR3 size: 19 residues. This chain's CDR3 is CATQSRTYPRGGLADTQYF. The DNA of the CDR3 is TGTGCCACCCAATCTCGGACTTACCCCCGCGGGGGGCTAGCAGATACGCAGTATTTT.

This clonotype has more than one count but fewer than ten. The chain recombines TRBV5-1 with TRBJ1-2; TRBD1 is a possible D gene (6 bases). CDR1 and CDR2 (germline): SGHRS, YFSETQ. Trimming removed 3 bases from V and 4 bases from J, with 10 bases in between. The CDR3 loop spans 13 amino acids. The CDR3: CASSSDSGYGYTF. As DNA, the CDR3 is TGCGCCAGCAGCTCGGACAGCGGCTATGGCTACACCTTC. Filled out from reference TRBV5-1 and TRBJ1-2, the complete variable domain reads KAGVTQTPRYLIKTRGQQVTLSCSPISGHRSVSWYQQTPGQGLQFLFEYFSETQRNKGNFPGRFSGRQFSNSRSEMNVSTLELGDSALYLCASSSDSGYGYTFGSGTRLTVV.